Listed below are T cell receptor beta chains from one sample, sequenced in a study of blood T cell repertoires in COVID-19. Assay: immunoSEQ multiplex PCR; the TCRdb copy retains only in-frame clones and omits some. The table has approximately 170,000 clones, more than 75% seen once. Sequenced input: peripheral blood. All receptors derive from a man between 60 and 70 years old with active or convalescent COVID-19. The CDR3 runs from the conserved cysteine through the conserved F or W. Fields, in order: clone size, V gene, J gene, D gene, CDR3 protein, CDR3 DNA. A D gene is named only where the DNA matches it firmly. Expanded clones get a size class; other rows say once, few or many, or leave the size out.

>once|TRBV7-8|TRBJ2-5|-
CASGRTGIQETQYF
TGTGCCAGCGGAAGGACGGGGATACAAGAGACCCAGTACTTC
>-|TRBV19|TRBJ2-2|TRBD2
CASSIFLIIRGLAGSGELFF
TGTGCCAGTAGTATCTTTCTTATAATTCGGGGACTAGCGGGATCCGGGGAGCTGTTTTTT
>-|TRBV2|TRBJ1-5|-
CASRRVASNQPQHF
TGTGCCAGCCGTCGGGTGGCCAGCAATCAGCCCCAGCATTTT
>-|TRBV15|TRBJ2-1|-
CATSRGAGNYNEQFF
TGTGCCACCAGCAGAGGGGCAGGGAACTACAATGAGCAGTTCTTC
>-|TRBV19|TRBJ1-5|TRBD1
CASSPKTGGAEPQHF
TGTGCCAGTAGTCCTAAGACAGGGGGCGCGGAGCCCCAGCATTTT
>-|TRBV6-5|TRBJ1-2|TRBD1
CASSSTQGARNYGYTF
TGTGCCAGCAGTTCGACACAGGGGGCGCGAAACTATGGCTACACCTTC
>once|TRBV21-1|TRBJ1-1|-
CASSTPRDSLMNTEAFF
TGTGCCAGCAGCACCCCCCGCGACAGCCTCATGAACACTGAAGCTTTCTTT
>-|TRBV5-1|TRBJ1-4|-
CASSLGGATNEKLFF
TGCGCCAGCAGCTTGGGAGGAGCAACTAATGAAAAACTGTTTTTT
>-|TRBV5-1|TRBJ2-1|-
CASSLALNEQFF
TGCGCCAGCAGCTTGGCCTTGAATGAGCAGTTCTTC
>once|TRBV7-9|TRBJ2-3|-
CASSLGGGVRDTQYF
TGTGCCAGCAGCTTAGGAGGGGGTGTCCGCGATACGCAGTATTTT
>-|TRBV6-5|TRBJ2-7|TRBD1
CASSYYGQVRSYEQYF
TGTGCCAGCAGTTACTACGGACAGGTAAGGTCCTACGAGCAGTACTTC
>-|TRBV2|TRBJ2-1|TRBD1
CASRYRTGGINEQFF
TGTGCCAGCAGGTATAGGACAGGGGGCATCAATGAGCAGTTCTTC
>once|TRBV4-2|TRBJ2-2|TRBD1
CASSQDGGTGNTGELFF
TGTGCCAGCAGCCAAGATGGCGGGACAGGGAACACCGGGGAGCTGTTTTTT
>-|TRBV19|TRBJ2-7|TRBD1
CASSTLPGQGDSYEQYF
TGTGCCAGTAGTACCCTCCCGGGACAGGGGGACTCCTACGAGCAGTACTTC
>-|TRBV19|TRBJ1-3|-
CASRRVAGNTIYF
TGTGCCAGTCGGAGGGTAGCTGGAAACACCATATATTTT
>-|TRBV21-1|TRBJ2-1|-
CASSKDWSSYNEQFF
TGTGCCAGCAGCAAAGATTGGAGCTCCTACAATGAGCAGTTCTTC
>-|TRBV5-1|TRBJ1-1|-
CASSLVQTGNTEAFF
TGCGCCAGCAGCTTGGTCCAGACAGGGAACACTGAAGCTTTCTTT
>-|TRBV18|TRBJ2-7|-
CASSPPGLLGATLQYF
TGTGCCAGCTCACCACCGGGGCTTCTAGGGGCCACTTTGCAGTACTTC
>-|TRBV7-2|TRBJ1-4|-
CASSFVTNEKLFF
TGTGCCAGCAGCTTCGTCACTAATGAAAAACTGTTTTTT
>-|TRBV10-3|TRBJ1-2|-
CAISPGYGYTF
TGTGCCATCAGCCCAGGCTATGGCTACACCTTC
>-|TRBV30|TRBJ1-6|-
CAWSLRAVADNSPLHF
TGTGCCTGGAGTCTCAGGGCTGTAGCGGATAATTCACCCCTCCACTTT
>-|TRBV5-4|TRBJ1-2|-
CASSGQGTFNYGYTF
TGTGCCAGCAGCGGGCAGGGGACCTTTAACTATGGCTACACCTTC
>-|TRBV5-1|TRBJ1-1|-
CASSFSGLGTEAFF
TGCGCCAGCAGCTTCTCGGGGTTGGGCACTGAAGCTTTCTTT
>-|TRBV19|TRBJ1-2|TRBD1
CASSAQGQGAYGYTF
TGTGCCAGTAGTGCGCAAGGGCAGGGGGCTTATGGCTACACCTTC
>-|TRBV10-1|TRBJ1-1|TRBD1
CASSDRDREEAFF
TGCGCCAGCAGTGACCGGGACAGGGAAGAAGCTTTCTTT
>-|TRBV12-3/TRBV12-4|TRBJ1-2|-
CASSLAPQEGYTF
TGTGCCAGCAGTTTAGCCCCCCAGGAAGGCTACACCTTC